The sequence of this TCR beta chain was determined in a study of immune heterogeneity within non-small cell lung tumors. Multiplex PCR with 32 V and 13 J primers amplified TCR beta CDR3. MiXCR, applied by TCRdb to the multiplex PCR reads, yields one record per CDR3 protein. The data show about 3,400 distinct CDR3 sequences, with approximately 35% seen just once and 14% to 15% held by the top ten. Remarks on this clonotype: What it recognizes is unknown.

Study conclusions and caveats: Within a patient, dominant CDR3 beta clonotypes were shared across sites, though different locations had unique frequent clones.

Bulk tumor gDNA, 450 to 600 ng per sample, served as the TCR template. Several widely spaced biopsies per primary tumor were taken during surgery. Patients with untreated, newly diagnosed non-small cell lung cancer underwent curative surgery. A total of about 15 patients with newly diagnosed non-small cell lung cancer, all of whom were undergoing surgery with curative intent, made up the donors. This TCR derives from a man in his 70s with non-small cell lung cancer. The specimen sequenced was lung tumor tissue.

Here the CDR3 DNA reads TGTGCCAGCCAGGCGGGCGACACAGATACGCAGTATTTT. It codes for CASQAGDTDTQYF. The chain is built from TRBV6-4 and TRBJ2-3; tentatively, D is TRBD2 (5 bases). CDR1 is MRHNA, CDR2 SNTAGT, per germline. This CDR3 region has 13 residues. V lost 8 bases to trimming and J lost 2 bases, with 11 bases between them.